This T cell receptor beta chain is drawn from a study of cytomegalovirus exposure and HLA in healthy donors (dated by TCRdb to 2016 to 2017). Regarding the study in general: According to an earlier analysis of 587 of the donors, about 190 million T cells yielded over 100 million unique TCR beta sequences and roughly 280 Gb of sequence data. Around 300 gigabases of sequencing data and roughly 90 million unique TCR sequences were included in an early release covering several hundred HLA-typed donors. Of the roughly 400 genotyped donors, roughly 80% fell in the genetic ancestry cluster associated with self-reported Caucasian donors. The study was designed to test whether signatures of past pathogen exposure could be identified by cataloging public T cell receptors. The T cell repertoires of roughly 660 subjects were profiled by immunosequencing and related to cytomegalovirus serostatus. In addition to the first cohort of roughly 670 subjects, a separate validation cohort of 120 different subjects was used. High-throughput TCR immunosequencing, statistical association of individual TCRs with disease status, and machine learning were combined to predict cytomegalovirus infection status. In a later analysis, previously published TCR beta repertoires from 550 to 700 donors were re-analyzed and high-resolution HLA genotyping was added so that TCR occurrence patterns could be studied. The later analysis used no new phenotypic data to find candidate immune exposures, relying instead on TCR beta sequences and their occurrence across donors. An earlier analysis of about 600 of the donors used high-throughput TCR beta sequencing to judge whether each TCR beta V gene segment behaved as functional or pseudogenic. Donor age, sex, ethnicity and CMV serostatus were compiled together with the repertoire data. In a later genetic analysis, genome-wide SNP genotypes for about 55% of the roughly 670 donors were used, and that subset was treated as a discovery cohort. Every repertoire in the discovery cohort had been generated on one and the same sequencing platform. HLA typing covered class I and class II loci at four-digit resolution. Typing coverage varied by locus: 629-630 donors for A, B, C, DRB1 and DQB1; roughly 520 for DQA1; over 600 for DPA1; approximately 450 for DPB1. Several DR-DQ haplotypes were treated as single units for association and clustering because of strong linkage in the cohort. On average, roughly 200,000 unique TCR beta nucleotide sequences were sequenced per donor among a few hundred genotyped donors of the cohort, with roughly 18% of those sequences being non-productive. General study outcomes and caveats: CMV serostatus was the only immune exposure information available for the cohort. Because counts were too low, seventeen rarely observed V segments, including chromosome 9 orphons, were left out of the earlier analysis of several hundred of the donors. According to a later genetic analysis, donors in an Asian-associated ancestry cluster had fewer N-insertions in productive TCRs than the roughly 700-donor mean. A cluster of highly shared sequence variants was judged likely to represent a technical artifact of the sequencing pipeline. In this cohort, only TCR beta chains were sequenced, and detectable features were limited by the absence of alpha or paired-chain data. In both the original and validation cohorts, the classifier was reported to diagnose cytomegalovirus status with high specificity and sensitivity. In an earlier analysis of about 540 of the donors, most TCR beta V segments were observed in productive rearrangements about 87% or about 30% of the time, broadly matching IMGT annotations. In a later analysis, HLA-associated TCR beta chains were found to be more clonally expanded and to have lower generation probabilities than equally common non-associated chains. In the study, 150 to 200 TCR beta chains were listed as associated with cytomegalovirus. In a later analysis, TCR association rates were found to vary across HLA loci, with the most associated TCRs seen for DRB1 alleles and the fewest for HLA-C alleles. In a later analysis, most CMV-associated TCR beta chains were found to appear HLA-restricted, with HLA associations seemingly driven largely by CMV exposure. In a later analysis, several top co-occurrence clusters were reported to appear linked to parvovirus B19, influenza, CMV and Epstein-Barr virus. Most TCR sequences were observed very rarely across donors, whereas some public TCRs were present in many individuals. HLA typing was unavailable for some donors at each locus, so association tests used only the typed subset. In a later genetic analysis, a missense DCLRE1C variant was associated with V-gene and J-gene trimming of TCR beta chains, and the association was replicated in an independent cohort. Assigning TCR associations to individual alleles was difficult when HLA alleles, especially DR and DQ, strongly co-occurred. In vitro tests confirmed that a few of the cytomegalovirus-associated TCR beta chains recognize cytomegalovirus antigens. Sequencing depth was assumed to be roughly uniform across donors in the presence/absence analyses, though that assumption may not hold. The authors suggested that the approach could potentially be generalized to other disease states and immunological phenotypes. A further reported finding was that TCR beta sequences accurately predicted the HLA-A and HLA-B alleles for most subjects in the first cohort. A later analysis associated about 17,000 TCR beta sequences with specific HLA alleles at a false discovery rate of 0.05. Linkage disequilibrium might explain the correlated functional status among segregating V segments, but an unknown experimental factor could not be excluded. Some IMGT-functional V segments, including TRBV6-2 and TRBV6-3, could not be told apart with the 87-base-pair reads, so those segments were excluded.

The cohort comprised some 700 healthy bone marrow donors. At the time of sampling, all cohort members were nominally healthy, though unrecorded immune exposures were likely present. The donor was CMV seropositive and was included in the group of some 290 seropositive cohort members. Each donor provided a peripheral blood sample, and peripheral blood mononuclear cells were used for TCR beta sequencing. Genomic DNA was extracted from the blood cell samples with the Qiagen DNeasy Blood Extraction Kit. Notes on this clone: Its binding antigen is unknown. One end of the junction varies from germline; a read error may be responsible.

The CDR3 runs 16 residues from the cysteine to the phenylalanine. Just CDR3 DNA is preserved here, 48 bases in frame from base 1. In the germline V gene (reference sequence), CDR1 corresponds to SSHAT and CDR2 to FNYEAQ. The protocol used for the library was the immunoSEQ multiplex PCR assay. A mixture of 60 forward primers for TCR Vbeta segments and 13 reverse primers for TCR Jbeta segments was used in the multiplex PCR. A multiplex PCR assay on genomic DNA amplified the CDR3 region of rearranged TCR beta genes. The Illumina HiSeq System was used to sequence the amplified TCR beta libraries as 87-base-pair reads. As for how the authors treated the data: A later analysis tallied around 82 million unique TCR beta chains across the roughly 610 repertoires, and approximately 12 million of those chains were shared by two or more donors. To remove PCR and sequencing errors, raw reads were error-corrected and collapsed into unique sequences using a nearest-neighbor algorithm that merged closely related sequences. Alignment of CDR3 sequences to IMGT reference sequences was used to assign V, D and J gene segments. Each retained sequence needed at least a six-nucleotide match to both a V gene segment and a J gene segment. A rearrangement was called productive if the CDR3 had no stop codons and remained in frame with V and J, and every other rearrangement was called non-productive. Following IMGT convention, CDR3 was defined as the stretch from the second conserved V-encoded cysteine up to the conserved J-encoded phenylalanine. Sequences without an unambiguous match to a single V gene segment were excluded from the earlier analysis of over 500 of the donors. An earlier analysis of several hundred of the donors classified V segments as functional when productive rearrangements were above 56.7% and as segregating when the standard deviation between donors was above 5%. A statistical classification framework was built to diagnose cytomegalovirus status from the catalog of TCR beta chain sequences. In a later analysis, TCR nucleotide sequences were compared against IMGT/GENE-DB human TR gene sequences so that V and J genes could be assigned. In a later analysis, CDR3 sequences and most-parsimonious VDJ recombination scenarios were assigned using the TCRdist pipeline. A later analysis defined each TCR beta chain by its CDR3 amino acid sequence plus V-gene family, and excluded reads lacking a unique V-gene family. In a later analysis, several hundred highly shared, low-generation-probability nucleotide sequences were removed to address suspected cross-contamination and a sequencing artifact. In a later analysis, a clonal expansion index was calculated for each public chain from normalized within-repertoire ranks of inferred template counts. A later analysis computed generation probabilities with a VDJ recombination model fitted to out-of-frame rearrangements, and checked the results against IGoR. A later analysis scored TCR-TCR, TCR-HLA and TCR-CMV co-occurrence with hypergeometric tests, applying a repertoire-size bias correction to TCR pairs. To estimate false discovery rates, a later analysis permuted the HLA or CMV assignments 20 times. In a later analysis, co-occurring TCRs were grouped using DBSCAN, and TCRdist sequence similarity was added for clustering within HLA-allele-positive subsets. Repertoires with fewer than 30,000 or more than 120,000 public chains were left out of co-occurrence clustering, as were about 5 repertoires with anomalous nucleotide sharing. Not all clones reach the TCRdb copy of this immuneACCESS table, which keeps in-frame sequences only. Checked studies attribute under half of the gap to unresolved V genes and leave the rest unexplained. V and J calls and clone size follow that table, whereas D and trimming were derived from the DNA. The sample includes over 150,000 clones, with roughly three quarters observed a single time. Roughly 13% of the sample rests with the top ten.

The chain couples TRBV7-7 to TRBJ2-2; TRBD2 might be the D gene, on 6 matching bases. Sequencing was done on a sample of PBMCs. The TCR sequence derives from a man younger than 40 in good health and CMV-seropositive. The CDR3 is CASTTGSPANTGELFF. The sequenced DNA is TGTGCTAGCACAACCGGGAGTCCTGCGAACACCGGGGAGCTGTTTTTT. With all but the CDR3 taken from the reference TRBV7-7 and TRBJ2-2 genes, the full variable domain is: GAGVSQSPRYKVTKRGQDVTLRCDPISSHATLYWYQQALGQGPEFLTYFNYEAQPDKSGLPSDRFSAERPEGSISTLTIQRTEQRDSAMYRCASTTGSPANTGELFFGEGSRLTVL.